This entry concerns a single T cell receptor (beta chain). The record originates from a study of T cell changes during pregnancy in multiple sclerosis. V gave up 5 bases and J gave up 0 bases; unmatched junction bases: 6. Germline CDR1 MNHNY, CDR2 SVGAGI (reference sequence). CDR3 size: 16 residues. Here immunoSEQ multiplex PCR was the method, and the copy in TCRdb shows in-frame clones only, minus some. The repertoire holds approximately 100,000 clones, about 91% seen once, with roughly 3% in the top ten. Sequences were derived from peripheral blood, sampled in the second trimester of pregnancy. The receptor was derived from a female donor with multiple sclerosis, enrolled in a pregnancy study. The chain employs TRBV6-6 and TRBJ1-5; 8 bases fit TRBD1. The CDR3 sequence is CASSTGQGLSNQPQHF. CDR3 nucleotide sequence: TGTGCCAGCAGTACCGGACAGGGCCTTAGCAATCAGCCCCAGCATTTT.